This TCR beta chain was documented in a study of cytomegalovirus exposure and HLA in healthy donors. Germline values: CDR1 MDHEN, CDR2 SYDVKM. The CDR3 extends over 14 amino acids. With 10 bases clipped from V and 1 base from J, the junction kept 9 bases outside the gene matches. PCR was performed using 60 Vbeta and 13 Jbeta primers. Assay: immunoSEQ multiplex PCR; the TCRdb copy retains only in-frame clones and omits some. Here the sample spans under 300,000 clones, around nine tenths being singletons. This clone showed up just once. V is TRBV28 and J is TRBJ2-7; 8 bases map to TRBD2. Sequencing used PBMCs. This TCR came from a girl aged 2 to 10 in good health and CMV-seronegative. The CDR3 DNA follows: TGTGCCACTCGGGGGGGGGAGTTGTCCTACGAGCAGTACTTC. This codes for CATRGGELSYEQYF.